Described below is a single T cell receptor (beta chain) sequence and its context. Its antigen is not known. Time point of the sample: week 47, end of study. Topical imiquimod was applied with each vaccine dose, which held 300 ug of mutant IDH1 20-mer peptide. This entry is derived from a study of a mutant IDH1 vaccine in newly diagnosed glioma. Data came from immunoSEQ multiplex PCR; TCRdb stores just in-frame clones and leaves some out. In the table there are about 90,000 clones, roughly 89% of which are singletons. After removal of 5 bases from V and 4 bases from J, the junction contained 10 bases not matched to a gene. Germline V gives CDR1 SEHNR, CDR2 FQNEAQ (reference sequence). The CDR3 has 16 amino acids.

The starting material was PBMCs, obtained from a glioma patient whose treatment included an IDH1 peptide vaccine. The chain couples TRBV7-9 to TRBJ2-1, with TRBD2 matching 8 bases. This clonotype was obtained from a woman aged 45-65 years with glioma. The CDR3 loop is CASSLVSGKSYNEQFF. DNA of the CDR3: TGTGCCAGCAGCCTAGTTAGCGGGAAATCGTACAATGAGCAGTTCTTC. Looking up the rest from reference TRBV7-9 and TRBJ2-1 gives the full variable domain: DTGVSQNPRHKITKRGQNVTFRCDPISEHNRLYWYRQTLGQGPEFLTYFQNEAQLEKSRLLSDRFSAERPKGSFSTLEIQRTEQGDSAMYLCASSLVSGKSYNEQFFGPGTRLTVL.